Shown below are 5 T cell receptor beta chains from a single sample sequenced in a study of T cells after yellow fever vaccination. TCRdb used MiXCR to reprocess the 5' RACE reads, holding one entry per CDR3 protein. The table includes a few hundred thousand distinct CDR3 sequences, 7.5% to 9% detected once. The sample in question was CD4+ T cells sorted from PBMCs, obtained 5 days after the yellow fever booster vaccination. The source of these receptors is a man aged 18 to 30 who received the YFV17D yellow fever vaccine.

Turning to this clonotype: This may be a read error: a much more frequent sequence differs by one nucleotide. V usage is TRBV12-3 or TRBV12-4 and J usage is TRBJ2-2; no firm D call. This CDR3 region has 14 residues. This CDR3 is CASSSSRNTWELFF. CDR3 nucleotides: TGTGCCAGCAGTTCGTCCAGGAACACCTGGGAGCTGTTTTTT.

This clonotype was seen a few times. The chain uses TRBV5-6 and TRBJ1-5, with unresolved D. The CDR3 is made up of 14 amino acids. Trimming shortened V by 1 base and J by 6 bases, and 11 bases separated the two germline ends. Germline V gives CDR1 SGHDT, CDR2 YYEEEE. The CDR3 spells CASSLRQEGQPQHF. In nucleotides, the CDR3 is TGTGCCAGCAGCTTGAGGCAGGAAGGTCAGCCCCAGCATTTT.

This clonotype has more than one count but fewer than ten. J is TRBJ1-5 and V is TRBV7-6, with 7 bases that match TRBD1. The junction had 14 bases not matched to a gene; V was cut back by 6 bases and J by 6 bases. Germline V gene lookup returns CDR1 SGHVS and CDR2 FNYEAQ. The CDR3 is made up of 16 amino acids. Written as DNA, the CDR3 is TGTGCCAGCAGTAAAAAGGTCAGGGGGTCATGTCAGCCCCAGCATTTT. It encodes CASSKKVRGSCQPQHF.

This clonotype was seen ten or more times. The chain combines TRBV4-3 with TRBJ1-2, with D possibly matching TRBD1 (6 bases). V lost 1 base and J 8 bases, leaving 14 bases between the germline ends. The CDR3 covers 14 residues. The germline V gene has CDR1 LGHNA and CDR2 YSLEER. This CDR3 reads CASSQGTALGGYTF. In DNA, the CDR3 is TGCGCCAGCAGCCAAGGGACAGCCCTGGGAGGCTACACCTTC.

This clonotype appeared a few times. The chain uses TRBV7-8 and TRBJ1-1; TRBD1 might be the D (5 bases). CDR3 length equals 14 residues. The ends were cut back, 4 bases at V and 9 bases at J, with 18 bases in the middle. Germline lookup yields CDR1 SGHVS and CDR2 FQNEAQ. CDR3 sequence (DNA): TGTGCCAGCAGCTCTAGCGGGGAAGACAGTAAAGCTTTCTTT. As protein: CASSSSGEDSKAFF.